This TCR beta chain was observed in a study of blood T cell repertoires in COVID-19. Overall study context: The United States, Italy and Spain supplied acute and convalescent COVID-19 samples. The analysed material was cDNA or gDNA that came from T cells, B-cell-depleted T cells, or PBMCs.

In its sample, this clone was seen once. Assay used: immunoSEQ multiplex PCR; TCRdb lists only in-frame clones, some missing. The data contain about 120,000 clones, about 78% of them singletons. CDR3 length: 16 amino acids. J was trimmed by 6 bases and V by 1 base; bases with no gene match: 7. Germline CDR1 reads SGDLS; CDR2 reads YYNGEE. The sequence was collected from a man between 65 and 80 years old with acute or convalescent COVID-19. The chain is built from TRBV9 and TRBJ1-6; 7 bases are shared with TRBD1. Sample: peripheral blood. CDR3 in amino acids: CASSVLQRQGNSPLHF. The CDR3 DNA is TGTGCCAGCAGCGTACTCCAGCGACAGGGTAATTCACCCCTCCACTTT. Drawing the rest from reference TRBV9 and TRBJ1-6, the complete variable domain is DSGVTQTPKHLITATGQRVTLRCSPRSGDLSVYWYQQSLDQGLQFLIQYYNGEERAKGNILERFSAQQFPDLHSELNLSSLELGDSALYFCASSVLQRQGNSPLHFGNGTRLTVT.